This is a list of T cell receptor beta chains from one sample in a study of tumor-infiltrating lymphocytes in oesophageal squamous cell carcinoma. One entry per CDR3 protein results from TCRdb running MiXCR on the PCR reads. The table records 9,000 or so distinct CDR3 sequences, roughly 65% of them present only once. The sequenced sample consisted of esophageal tumor tissue. The receptor set was obtained from a female donor with esophageal squamous cell carcinoma. Both conserved end residues are part of each CDR3. D genes are given only for firm matches. Size is omitted from some rows. Given values are once, few, many or a class for expanded clones.

D gene: TRBD2; V gene: TRBV7-2; clone size: NA; J gene: TRBJ2-1; CDR3 protein: CASSPVTGGTYNEQFF; CDR3 DNA: TGTGCCAGCAGCCCTGTAACGGGGGGGACCTACAATGAGCAGTTCTTC
D gene: TRBD2; V gene: TRBV12-3/TRBV12-4; clone size: NA; J gene: TRBJ2-3; CDR3 protein: CASSRSGRVSTDTQYF; CDR3 DNA: TGTGCCAGCAGTCGAAGCGGGAGGGTTAGCACAGATACGCAGTATTTT
D gene: NA; V gene: TRBV7-8; clone size: NA; J gene: TRBJ2-1; CDR3 protein: CASSSGRLSSNEQFF; CDR3 DNA: TGTGCCAGCAGCTCTGGGCGACTAAGCTCCAATGAGCAGTTCTTC
D gene: NA; V gene: TRBV7-8; clone size: NA; J gene: TRBJ2-7; CDR3 protein: CASSLSRTYEQYF; CDR3 DNA: TGTGCCAGCAGCTTATCTAGGACCTACGAGCAGTACTTC
D gene: NA; V gene: TRBV7-3; clone size: NA; J gene: TRBJ2-3; CDR3 protein: CASSLPSTDTQYF; CDR3 DNA: TGTGCCAGCAGCTTACCTAGCACAGATACGCAGTATTTT
D gene: TRBD1; V gene: TRBV5-1; clone size: NA; J gene: TRBJ2-3; CDR3 protein: CASSYRQGSTDTQYF; CDR3 DNA: TGCGCCAGCAGCTATCGACAGGGGAGCACAGATACGCAGTATTTT
D gene: TRBD2; V gene: TRBV7-2; clone size: NA; J gene: TRBJ2-7; CDR3 protein: CASSVTSGFSYEQYF; CDR3 DNA: TGTGCCAGCAGCGTTACTAGCGGGTTTTCCTACGAGCAGTACTTC
D gene: TRBD2; V gene: TRBV12-3/TRBV12-4; clone size: NA; J gene: TRBJ2-5; CDR3 protein: CASKREGGAGTQYF; CDR3 DNA: TGTGCCAGCAAACGGGAGGGCGGTGCGGGGACCCAGTACTTC
D gene: TRBD1; V gene: TRBV11-2; clone size: NA; J gene: TRBJ2-7; CDR3 protein: CASSRDRDEQYF; CDR3 DNA: TGTGCCAGCAGCCGCGACAGGGACGAGCAGTACTTC
D gene: TRBD1; V gene: TRBV7-9; clone size: once; J gene: TRBJ2-7; CDR3 protein: CASRRTGGVYEQYF; CDR3 DNA: TGTGCCAGCAGACGGACAGGGGGGGTCTACGAGCAGTACTTC
D gene: NA; V gene: TRBV12-3/TRBV12-4; clone size: NA; J gene: TRBJ2-5; CDR3 protein: CASSFILGFREQYF; CDR3 DNA: TGTGCCAGCAGTTTTATCTTGGGTTTTCGAGAGCAGTACTTC
D gene: NA; V gene: TRBV7-4; clone size: NA; J gene: TRBJ2-7; CDR3 protein: CASSLKDSYEQYF; CDR3 DNA: TGTGCCAGCAGCTTAAAGGACTCCTACGAGCAGTACTTC
D gene: NA; V gene: TRBV7-2; clone size: NA; J gene: TRBJ2-1; CDR3 protein: CASSEASQRSEQFF; CDR3 DNA: TGTGCCAGCAGCGAGGCCTCCCAGCGTAGCGAGCAGTTCTTC
D gene: TRBD1; V gene: TRBV5-5; clone size: NA; J gene: TRBJ1-2; CDR3 protein: CASVSPRDRGAGGYTF; CDR3 DNA: TGTGCCAGCGTCTCCCCGAGGGACAGGGGGGCTGGTGGCTACACCTTC
D gene: NA; V gene: TRBV11-2; clone size: NA; J gene: TRBJ2-1; CDR3 protein: CASSLPRNEQFF; CDR3 DNA: TGTGCCAGCAGCCTCCCCCGCAATGAGCAGTTCTTC
D gene: NA; V gene: TRBV7-9; clone size: few; J gene: TRBJ2-1; CDR3 protein: CASSLSLEQFF; CDR3 DNA: TGTGCCAGCAGCTTATCGCTAGAACAGTTCTTC
D gene: TRBD1; V gene: TRBV7-2; clone size: few; J gene: TRBJ2-7; CDR3 protein: CASSFLGQGTYEQYF; CDR3 DNA: TGTGCCAGCAGCTTTCTTGGACAGGGGACCTACGAGCAGTACTTC
D gene: NA; V gene: TRBV7-2; clone size: few; J gene: TRBJ2-5; CDR3 protein: CASSPDQGQGQTQYF; CDR3 DNA: TGTGCCAGCAGCCCAGACCAGGGGCAGGGGCAGACCCAGTACTTC
D gene: TRBD1; V gene: TRBV7-9; clone size: NA; J gene: TRBJ1-4; CDR3 protein: CASSLADRGPEKLFF; CDR3 DNA: TGTGCCAGCAGCTTGGCGGACAGGGGGCCTGAAAAACTGTTTTTT
D gene: TRBD2; V gene: TRBV7-2; clone size: NA; J gene: TRBJ2-1; CDR3 protein: CASSLVSRGRGHEQFF; CDR3 DNA: TGTGCCAGCAGCTTAGTTAGTCGCGGGAGGGGACATGAGCAGTTCTTC
D gene: TRBD1; V gene: TRBV7-6; clone size: NA; J gene: TRBJ2-5; CDR3 protein: CASSRQGFQETQYF; CDR3 DNA: TGTGCCAGCAGCCGACAGGGGTTCCAAGAGACCCAGTACTTC
D gene: TRBD2; V gene: TRBV7-2; clone size: NA; J gene: TRBJ2-2; CDR3 protein: CASSRLTSAGELFF; CDR3 DNA: TGTGCCAGCAGCCGACTTACTAGCGCCGGGGAGCTGTTTTTT
D gene: NA; V gene: TRBV7-6; clone size: few; J gene: TRBJ2-1; CDR3 protein: CASSSLGGGPSHEQFF; CDR3 DNA: TGTGCCAGCAGCTCGCTAGGGGGGGGGCCGAGTCATGAGCAGTTCTTC
D gene: NA; V gene: TRBV2; clone size: NA; J gene: TRBJ2-5; CDR3 protein: CASRALGETQYF; CDR3 DNA: TGTGCCAGCAGGGCACTTGGAGAGACCCAGTACTTC
D gene: NA; V gene: TRBV7-3; clone size: NA; J gene: TRBJ2-1; CDR3 protein: CASSLVYVEQFF; CDR3 DNA: TGTGCCAGCAGCTTGGTTTATGTGGAGCAGTTCTTC
D gene: TRBD2; V gene: TRBV2; clone size: NA; J gene: TRBJ2-7; CDR3 protein: CASRTSGYNEQYF; CDR3 DNA: TGTGCCAGCCGGACTAGCGGGTACAATGAGCAGTACTTC
D gene: NA; V gene: TRBV11-3; clone size: NA; J gene: TRBJ2-1; CDR3 protein: CASSRLGSSYNEQFF; CDR3 DNA: TGTGCCAGCAGCCGACTAGGGAGCTCCTACAATGAGCAGTTCTTC
D gene: TRBD2; V gene: TRBV7-9; clone size: NA; J gene: TRBJ2-2; CDR3 protein: CASSKLAGAYTGELFF; CDR3 DNA: TGTGCCAGCAGCAAACTAGCGGGAGCCTACACCGGGGAGCTGTTTTTT
D gene: NA; V gene: TRBV7-6; clone size: NA; J gene: TRBJ2-7; CDR3 protein: CASSLGPRLFF; CDR3 DNA: TGTGCCAGCAGCTTAGGACCTCGGCTGTTCTTC
D gene: NA; V gene: TRBV11-2; clone size: NA; J gene: TRBJ2-1; CDR3 protein: CASSPWENYNEQFF; CDR3 DNA: TGTGCCAGCAGCCCGTGGGAGAACTACAATGAGCAGTTCTTC
D gene: NA; V gene: TRBV7-2; clone size: NA; J gene: TRBJ2-7; CDR3 protein: CASSSGGAGLEQYF; CDR3 DNA: TGTGCCAGCAGCTCTGGCGGGGCAGGGCTCGAGCAGTACTTC
D gene: NA; V gene: TRBV7-8; clone size: few; J gene: TRBJ2-5; CDR3 protein: CASSPVGVQETQYF; CDR3 DNA: TGTGCCAGCAGCCCAGTGGGCGTACAAGAGACCCAGTACTTC
D gene: NA; V gene: TRBV7-6; clone size: NA; J gene: TRBJ1-1; CDR3 protein: CASSFQSYTEAFF; CDR3 DNA: TGTGCCAGCAGCTTCCAAAGCTACACTGAAGCTTTCTTT
D gene: TRBD2; V gene: TRBV2; clone size: NA; J gene: TRBJ2-1; CDR3 protein: CASSEGTGTSREQFF; CDR3 DNA: TGTGCCAGCAGTGAAGGAACCGGGACTAGCAGGGAGCAGTTCTTC
D gene: NA; V gene: TRBV7-8; clone size: NA; J gene: TRBJ1-2; CDR3 protein: CASSLAGHGYTF; CDR3 DNA: TGTGCCAGCAGCTTAGCCGGACATGGCTACACCTTC
D gene: NA; V gene: TRBV6-5; clone size: NA; J gene: TRBJ2-3; CDR3 protein: CASSRRASDTQYF; CDR3 DNA: TGTGCCAGTTCTCGCAGGGCGTCAGATACGCAGTATTTT
D gene: NA; V gene: TRBV6-1; clone size: few; J gene: TRBJ2-7; CDR3 protein: CASNTESSSYEQYF; CDR3 DNA: TGTGCCAGCAACACGGAATCAAGCTCCTACGAGCAGTACTTC
D gene: NA; V gene: TRBV7-8; clone size: few; J gene: TRBJ2-4; CDR3 protein: CASSLDGDRVWGGYIGNIQYF; CDR3 DNA: TGTGCCAGCAGCTTAGACGGCGACAGGGTCTGGGGGGGTTATATTGGAAACATTCAGTACTTC
D gene: TRBD2; V gene: TRBV7-2; clone size: NA; J gene: TRBJ2-5; CDR3 protein: CASSQRLASGGQETQYF; CDR3 DNA: TGTGCCAGCAGTCAAAGACTGGCCAGCGGGGGACAAGAGACCCAGTACTTC
D gene: TRBD2; V gene: TRBV7-2; clone size: NA; J gene: TRBJ2-1; CDR3 protein: CASSLTSGRIDEQFF; CDR3 DNA: TGTGCCAGCAGCTTAACTAGCGGGAGGATCGATGAGCAGTTCTTC
D gene: TRBD1; V gene: TRBV7-3; clone size: NA; J gene: TRBJ2-5; CDR3 protein: CASSLVGQGKETQYF; CDR3 DNA: TGTGCCAGCAGCTTGGTGGGACAGGGGAAGGAGACCCAGTACTTC
D gene: NA; V gene: TRBV28; clone size: NA; J gene: TRBJ1-1; CDR3 protein: CASSLQGNTEAFF; CDR3 DNA: TGTGCCAGCAGTTTGCAGGGCAACACTGAAGCTTTCTTT
D gene: TRBD1; V gene: TRBV6-1; clone size: NA; J gene: TRBJ2-5; CDR3 protein: CASRRGQGAGEETQYF; CDR3 DNA: TGTGCCAGCAGAAGGGGACAGGGGGCTGGGGAAGAGACCCAGTACTTC
D gene: TRBD2; V gene: TRBV6-1; clone size: NA; J gene: TRBJ2-3; CDR3 protein: CASKDSGTTDTQYF; CDR3 DNA: TGTGCCAGCAAAGATAGCGGGACTACAGATACGCAGTATTTT
D gene: TRBD1; V gene: TRBV7-3; clone size: NA; J gene: TRBJ2-6; CDR3 protein: CASSFDWDSESSGANVLTF; CDR3 DNA: TGTGCCAGCAGTTTCGATTGGGACAGCGAGAGCTCTGGGGCCAACGTCCTGACTTTC
D gene: TRBD2; V gene: TRBV7-2; clone size: NA; J gene: TRBJ2-1; CDR3 protein: CASRNSGRATYNEQFF; CDR3 DNA: TGTGCCAGCAGGAATAGCGGGAGGGCCACGTACAATGAGCAGTTCTTC
D gene: NA; V gene: TRBV28; clone size: NA; J gene: TRBJ2-1; CDR3 protein: CASSSGGASGYNEQFF; CDR3 DNA: TGTGCCAGCAGTTCCGGGGGCGCTAGCGGCTACAATGAGCAGTTCTTC
D gene: TRBD2; V gene: TRBV7-3; clone size: NA; J gene: TRBJ2-1; CDR3 protein: CASTIGGTYNEQFF; CDR3 DNA: TGTGCCAGCACCATCGGGGGGACTTACAATGAGCAGTTCTTC
D gene: NA; V gene: TRBV7-2; clone size: NA; J gene: TRBJ2-2; CDR3 protein: CASTLGLLGSNTGELFF; CDR3 DNA: TGTGCCAGCACCCTTGGGCTGTTGGGCTCGAACACCGGGGAGCTGTTTTTT
D gene: NA; V gene: TRBV7-6; clone size: NA; J gene: TRBJ2-3; CDR3 protein: CASSKERVRSTDTQYF; CDR3 DNA: TGTGCCAGCAGTAAGGAGCGTGTTAGGAGCACAGATACGCAGTATTTT
D gene: TRBD1; V gene: TRBV12-3/TRBV12-4; clone size: NA; J gene: TRBJ2-2; CDR3 protein: CASSLRQGTGELFF; CDR3 DNA: TGTGCCAGCAGTTTGCGACAGGGGACCGGGGAGCTGTTTTTT
D gene: NA; V gene: TRBV10-2; clone size: NA; J gene: TRBJ2-1; CDR3 protein: CAGGDPASYNEQFF; CDR3 DNA: TGCGCCGGCGGTGACCCGGCGTCCTACAATGAGCAGTTCTTC
D gene: TRBD1; V gene: TRBV6-1; clone size: medium-sized; J gene: TRBJ1-1; CDR3 protein: CASSFGTGGKNTEAFF; CDR3 DNA: TGTGCCAGCAGCTTCGGGACAGGGGGCAAGAACACTGAAGCTTTCTTT